This TCR beta chain was observed in a study of blood T cell repertoires in COVID-19. At the level of the study: Samples representing acute and convalescent COVID-19 were sourced from the United States, Italy and Spain.

In the authors' methods: Estimation of nucleated cell counts relied on the amplification of reference gene primers. The table came from immunoSEQ multiplex PCR; TCRdb's copy has only in-frame clones and leaves some out. D and trimming were read from the DNA, whereas the V and J calls and clone size are those reported in that table. The table shows about 150,000 clones, with around 89% occurring only once. The CDR3 is made up of 14 amino acids. V lost 6 bases and J 3 bases, leaving 11 bases between the germline ends. Germline loops: CDR1 SNHLY, CDR2 FYNNEI. The sequencing input was peripheral blood. This chain connects TRBV2 to TRBJ1-4, with D possibly matching TRBD1 (5 bases). This receptor was taken from a woman in her 40s with acute or convalescent COVID-19. The CDR3 loop reads CASSLGVANEKLFF. The CDR3 DNA sequence: TGTGCCAGCAGCCTAGGGGTGGCTAATGAAAAACTGTTTTTT.